Included here is one T cell receptor (beta chain) sequence, with context. As yet, its antigen is unknown. The table came from immunoSEQ multiplex PCR; TCRdb's copy has only in-frame clones and leaves some out. The sample comprises about 250,000 clones, roughly 87% of which are singletons, and 2.5% to 3.5% rests with the top ten. V lost 7 bases to trimming and J lost 0 bases, with 8 bases between them. The length of the CDR3 is 13 residues. The germline gives CDR1 KGHDR, CDR2 SFDVKD. The treatment is: roughly 18 received Ad26.COV2.S at low or high dose, single or two shots; about 5 received placebo; per-sample allocation not given. Following the first vaccine or placebo injection, samples were taken on day 63. This entry is derived from a study of Ad26.COV2.S vaccination and SARS-CoV-2 variants. At the level of the study: Doses of Ad26.COV2.S were injected into muscle once or twice, 56 days apart. Study-wide results and limits: Placebo recipients had lower spike-specific TCR breadth than vaccine recipients.

The sequence came from a person between 18 and 65 years old who received the Ad26.COV2.S COVID-19 vaccine or a placebo. This sample comprised peripheral blood, obtained in a trial of Ad26.COV2.S vaccine versus placebo. The genes are TRBV24-1 and TRBJ1-1; D is unclear. CDR3 residues: CATRDPMNTEAFF. CDR3 DNA: TGTGCCACCAGGGACCCTATGAACACTGAAGCTTTCTTT.